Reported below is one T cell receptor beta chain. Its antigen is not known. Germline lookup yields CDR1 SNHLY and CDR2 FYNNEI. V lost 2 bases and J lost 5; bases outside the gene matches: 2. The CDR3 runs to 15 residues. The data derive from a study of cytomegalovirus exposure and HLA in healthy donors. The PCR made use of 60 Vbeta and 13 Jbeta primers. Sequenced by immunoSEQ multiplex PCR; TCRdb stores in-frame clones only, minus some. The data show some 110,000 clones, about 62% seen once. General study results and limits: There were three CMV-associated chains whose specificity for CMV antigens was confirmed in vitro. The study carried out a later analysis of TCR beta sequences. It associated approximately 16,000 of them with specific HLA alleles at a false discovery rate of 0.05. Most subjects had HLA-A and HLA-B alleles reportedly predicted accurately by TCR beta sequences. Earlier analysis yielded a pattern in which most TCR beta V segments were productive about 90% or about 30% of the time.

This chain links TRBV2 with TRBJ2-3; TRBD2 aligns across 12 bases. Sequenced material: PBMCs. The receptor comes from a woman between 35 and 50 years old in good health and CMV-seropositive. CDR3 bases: TGTGCCAGCAGTGAATCACTAGCGGGAGGAGATACGCAGTATTTT. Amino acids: CASSESLAGGDTQYF.